This TCR beta chain appears in the sequencing data of a study of neurological immune-mediated disorders. In its sample, this clonotype was seen a few times. This clone may be a read error of a much larger clone one base away. The CDR3 extends over 16 amino acids. In germline, CDR1 is DFQATT, CDR2 SNEGSKA (reference sequence). V lost 0 bases and J 0 bases, leaving 14 bases between the germline ends. TCRdb processed the 5' RACE reads anew with MiXCR; each CDR3 protein has one entry. The profile shows more than 40,000 distinct CDR3 sequences, approximately 3% of them singletons. Sequenced sample: PBMCs. This chain joins TRBV20-1 and TRBJ2-5; D ambiguous. This clonotype was obtained from a woman in her forties or fifties with multiple sclerosis. CDR3 loop: CSARDGDRPYQETQYF. For the CDR3, the DNA is TGCAGTGCTAGAGATGGGGATAGGCCCTACCAAGAGACCCAGTACTTC.